Sequencing of this TCR beta chain was carried out in a study of CD8+ T cells in alopecia areata. Germline V gene lookup returns CDR1 GTSNPN and CDR2 SVGIG (reference sequence). Trimming took 1 base from V and 2 from J, leaving 9 bases between them. This CDR3 region has 14 residues. RNA, once extracted, was reverse transcribed into cDNA for use as the sequencing template. Assay used: immunoSEQ multiplex PCR; TCRdb lists only in-frame clones, some missing. Seen here are 90,000 to 150,000 clones, about two fifths observed once, and the top ten hold 3% to 3.5%. The TCR originated in a human donor with alopecia areata. The sequencing sample was made of CD4+ T cells sorted from blood. The chain couples TRBV30 to TRBJ1-5; D is ambiguous. The CDR3 coding sequence is TGTGCCTGGAGTGGTGGGGTTCGCAATCAGCCCCAGCATTTT. Encoded protein: CAWSGGVRNQPQHF. The full variable domain, completed using reference TRBV30 and TRBJ1-5, is SQTIHQWPATLVQPVGSPLSLECTVEGTSNPNLYWYRQAAGRGLQLLFYSVGIGQISSEVPQNLSASRPQDRQFILSSKKLLLSDSGFYLCAWSGGVRNQPQHFGDGTRLSIL.